The 5 T cell receptor beta chains below come from one sample, sequenced in a study of CD8 T cells in ankylosing spondylitis. TCRdb analysed the 5' RACE reads with MiXCR anew, one entry per CDR3 protein. Of just over 350,000 distinct CDR3 sequences listed, approximately 22% are singletons. The material sequenced was blood, either unsorted or a sorted T cell fraction (not recorded which). The receptors come from a male donor with ankylosing spondylitis or in good health (not recorded which).

Concerning this clonotype itself: This may stem from a read error, because a much larger clone lies one nucleotide away. The gene calls are TRBV12-3 or TRBV12-4 and TRBJ2-3; a weak D match, TRBD2 (8 bases). The CDR3 spans 16 residues. V was cut by 4 bases and J by 7 bases, with 21 bases left in between. The CDR3 is CASSSRTSRGANTQYF. The CDR3 DNA reads as TGTGCCAGCAGTTCCCGGACTAGCAGGGGGGCGAATACGCAGTATTTT.

The chain combines TRBV7-2 with TRBJ2-7; 7 bases are shared with TRBD1. The V and J ends lost 5 bases and 0 bases, in that order; junction bases with no gene match: 4. CDR1 SGHTA and CDR2 FQGNSA come from the germline V gene. The CDR3 loop spans 14 amino acids. The CDR3 nucleotides read TGTGCCAGCAGCAGCAGGGGGACCTCCTACGAGCAGTACTTC. Its translation is CASSSRGTSYEQYF.

Many counts were recorded for this clonotype. The CDR3 spells CASSLRGAGLQETQYF. DNA of the CDR3: TGTGCCAGCAGTTTACGAGGGGCAGGGCTCCAAGAGACCCAGTACTTC. V is TRBV28 and J is TRBJ2-5; tentatively, D is TRBD1 or TRBD2 (5 bases each). The CDR3 is 16 amino acids. The V gene lost 2 bases and the J gene lost 1 base, with 14 bases spanning the gap. CDR1 is MDHEN, CDR2 SYDVKM, per germline.

The CDR3 region is CASSYQGDSYNEQFF. Here the CDR3 DNA reads TGTGCCAGCAGTTACCAGGGGGACTCCTACAATGAGCAGTTCTTC. The rearrangement uses TRBV6-5 and TRBJ2-1, with TRBD1 matching over 7 bases. The CDR3 contains 15 residues. The V segment lost 2 bases and the J segment 0 bases; nucleotides outside the gene matches: 1. CDR1 MNHEY and CDR2 SVGAGI come from the germline V gene.

This clonotype was seen more than once but under ten times. The rearrangement joins TRBV7-2 to TRBJ1-5, with 7 nucleotides matching TRBD1. The CDR3 spans 14 residues. The germline CDR1 and CDR2 sequences are SGHTA and FQGNSA. Losses at the gene ends were 4 bases for V and 5 bases for J; bases not matched to a gene: 5. The DNA of the CDR3 is TGTGCCAGCAGCTCGACAGGGACCGATCAGCCCCAGCATTTT. Translated: CASSSTGTDQPQHF.